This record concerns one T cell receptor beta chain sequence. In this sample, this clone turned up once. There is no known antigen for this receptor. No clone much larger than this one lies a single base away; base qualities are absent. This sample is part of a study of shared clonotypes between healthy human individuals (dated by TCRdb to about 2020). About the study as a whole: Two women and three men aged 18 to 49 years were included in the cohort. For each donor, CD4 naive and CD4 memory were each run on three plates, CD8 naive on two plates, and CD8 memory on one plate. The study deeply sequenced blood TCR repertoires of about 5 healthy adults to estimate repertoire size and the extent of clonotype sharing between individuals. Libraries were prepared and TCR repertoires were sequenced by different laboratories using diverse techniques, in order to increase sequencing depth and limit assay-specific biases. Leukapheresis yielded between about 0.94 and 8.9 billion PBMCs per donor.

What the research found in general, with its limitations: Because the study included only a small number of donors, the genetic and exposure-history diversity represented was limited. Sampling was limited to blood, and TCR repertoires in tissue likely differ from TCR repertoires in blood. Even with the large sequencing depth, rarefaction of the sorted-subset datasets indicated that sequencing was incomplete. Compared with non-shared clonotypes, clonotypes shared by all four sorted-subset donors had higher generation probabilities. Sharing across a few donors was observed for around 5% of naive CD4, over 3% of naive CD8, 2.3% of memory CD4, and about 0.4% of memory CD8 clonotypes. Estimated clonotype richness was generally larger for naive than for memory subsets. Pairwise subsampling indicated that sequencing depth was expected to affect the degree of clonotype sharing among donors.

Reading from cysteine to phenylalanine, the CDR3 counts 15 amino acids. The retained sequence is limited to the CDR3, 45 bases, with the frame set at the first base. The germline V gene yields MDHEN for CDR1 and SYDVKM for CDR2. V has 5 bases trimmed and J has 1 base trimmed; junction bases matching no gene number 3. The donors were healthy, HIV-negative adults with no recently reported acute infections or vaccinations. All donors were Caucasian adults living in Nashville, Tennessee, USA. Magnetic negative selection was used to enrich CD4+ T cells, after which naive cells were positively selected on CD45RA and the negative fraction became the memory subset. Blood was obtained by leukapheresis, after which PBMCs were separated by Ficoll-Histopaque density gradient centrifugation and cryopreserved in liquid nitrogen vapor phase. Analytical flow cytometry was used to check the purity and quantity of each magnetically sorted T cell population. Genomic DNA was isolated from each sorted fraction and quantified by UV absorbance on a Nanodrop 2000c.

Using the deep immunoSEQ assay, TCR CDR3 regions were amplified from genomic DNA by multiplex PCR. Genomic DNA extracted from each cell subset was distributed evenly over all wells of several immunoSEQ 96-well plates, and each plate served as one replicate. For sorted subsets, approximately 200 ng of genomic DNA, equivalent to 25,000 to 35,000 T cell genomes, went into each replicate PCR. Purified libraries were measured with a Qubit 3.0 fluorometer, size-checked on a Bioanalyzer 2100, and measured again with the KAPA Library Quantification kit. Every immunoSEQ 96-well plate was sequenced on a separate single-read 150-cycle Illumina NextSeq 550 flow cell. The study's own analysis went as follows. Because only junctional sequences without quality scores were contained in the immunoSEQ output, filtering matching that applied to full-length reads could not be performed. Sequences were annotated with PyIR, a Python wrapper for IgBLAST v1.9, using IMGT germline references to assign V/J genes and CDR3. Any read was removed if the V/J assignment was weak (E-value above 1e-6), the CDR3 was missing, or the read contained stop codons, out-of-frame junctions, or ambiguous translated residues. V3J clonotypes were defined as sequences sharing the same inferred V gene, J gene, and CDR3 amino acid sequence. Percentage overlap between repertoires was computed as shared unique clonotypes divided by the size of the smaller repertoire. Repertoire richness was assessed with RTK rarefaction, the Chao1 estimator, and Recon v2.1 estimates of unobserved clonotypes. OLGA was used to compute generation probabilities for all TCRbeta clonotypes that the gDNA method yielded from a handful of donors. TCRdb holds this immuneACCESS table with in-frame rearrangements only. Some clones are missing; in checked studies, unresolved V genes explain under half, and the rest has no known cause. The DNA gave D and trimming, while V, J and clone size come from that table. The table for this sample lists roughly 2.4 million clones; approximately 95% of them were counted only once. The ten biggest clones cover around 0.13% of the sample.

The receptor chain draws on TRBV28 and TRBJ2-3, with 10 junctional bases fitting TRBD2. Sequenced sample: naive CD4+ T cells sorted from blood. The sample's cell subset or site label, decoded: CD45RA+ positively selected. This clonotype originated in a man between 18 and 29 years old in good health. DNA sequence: TGTGCCAGCAGTCGGACTAGCGGCCGCACAGATACGCAGTATTTT. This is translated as CASSRTSGRTDTQYF.